The next 29 T cell receptor beta chains were all read from a single sample in a study of TET2 disruption in CD19-targeted CAR T cells. Noted treatment: autologous CTL019 cells: CD19 CAR with 4-1BB and CD3 zeta domains. Their target antigens are unknown. Repertoires were generated with immunoSEQ multiplex PCR, while TCRdb's copy carries only in-frame clones and drops some. The sample table sets out 25,000 to 30,000 clones. Source: CD8- CAR+ T cells sorted from cultured blood T cells, taken for CD19 CAR T cell therapy. The subset was: CD8-negative CAR-positive T cells from the infusion product. Receptor source: a man between 65 and 79 years old with chronic lymphocytic leukemia.

Comment on this clone: The observed sequence ends 3 residues before the CDR3 terminus, with the missing tail filled in from the germline J gene. This rearrangement joins TRBV6-1 to TRBJ2-7; TRBD1 or TRBD2 may be the D gene (5 bases each). This CDR3 spans 13 amino acids. Looked up from germline, CDR1 is MNHNS and CDR2 is SASEGT. V gave up 0 bases and J gave up 5 bases, with 8 bases separating them. This chain's CDR3 is CASSEARGHEQYF. Incomplete CDR3 DNA: TGTGCCAGCAGTGAAGCGAGGGGCCACGAG.

Remarks on this clone: The read terminates 3 residues ahead of where the CDR3 ends, so the germline J gene completes it. The V call is TRBV2, the J call TRBJ1-1; 7 nucleotides match TRBD1. The V gene's germline CDR1 is SNHLY and CDR2 FYNNEI. CDR3 length equals 11 residues. Incomplete CDR3 DNA: TGTGCCAGCACCGGGACAGCTTCA. Translated: CASTGTAS. The whole CDR3 sequence reads CASTGTASAFF.

A word on this clone: The read halts 3 residues ahead of the CDR3 end, with the missing end drawn from the germline J gene. The J gene is TRBJ1-2, the V gene TRBV19, with a weak D call TRBD1 (6 bases). The V end was cut by 6 bases, the J end by 6 bases, with 17 bases between. The germline V gene encodes CDR1 LNHDA and CDR2 SQIVND (reference sequence). This CDR3 region has 14 residues. The sequenced CDR3 bases are TGTGCCAGTAGGGAACAGGGAAGTTTTGATGGC. Translating gives CASREQGSFDG. The CDR3, in full, reads CASREQGSFDGYTF.

For this clone: Germline and junction disagree at one end, which may indicate a read error. Read sequence stops 3 residues before the CDR3 end, and the germline J gene provides the missing end. This specimen includes other DNA sequences encoding the same CDR3. This sequence joins TRBV5-1 and TRBJ1-3; 11 bases line up with TRBD1. CDR3 length equals 16 residues. CDR1 is SGHRS and CDR2 is YFSETQ in the germline V gene. CDR3 loop: CASSSGQGAKGNTIYF. Incomplete CDR3 DNA: TGCGCCAGCAGCTCAGGACAGGGGGCTAAAGGAAACACT.

Notes on this clone: The missing CDR3 end, 3 residues past where the read stops, is filled in from the germline J gene. The gene calls are TRBV4-2 and TRBJ1-2, with 10 bases lining up with TRBD1. Germline CDR1 LGHNA, CDR2 YNFKEQ. This CDR3 is built from 16 residues. The CDR3 loop reads CASSQAGGQGPPIYTF. Incomplete CDR3 DNA: TGTGCCAGCAGCCAAGCAGGGGGACAGGGGCCCCCGATA.

Concerning this clone: The CDR3 end is not reached by the read, which stops 3 residues before it; the germline J gene fills it in. V usage is TRBV29-1 and J usage is TRBJ2-4; a weak D match, TRBD1 (6 bases). The germline V gene encodes CDR1 SQVTM and CDR2 ANQGSEA. This CDR3 contains 12 residues. The sequenced part of the CDR3 DNA is TGCAGCGTTGCAGGGGCGAACTATGGT. It encodes CSVAGANYG. The CDR3, in full, reads CSVAGANYGQYF. The full variable domain, its missing parts supplied by reference TRBV29-1 and TRBJ2-4, is SAVISQKPSRDICQRGTSLTIQCQVDSQVTMMFWYRQQPGQSLTLIATANQGSEATYESGFVIDKFPISRPNLTFSTLTVSNMSPEDSSIYLCSVAGANYGQYFGAGTRLSVL.

Note on this clone: The observed sequence ends 3 residues before the CDR3 terminus, with the missing tail filled in from the germline J gene. The chain has TRBV20-1 and TRBJ2-7, with 10 bases matching TRBD2. The V and J ends lost 1 base and 3 bases, in that order; junction bases with no gene match: 6. The CDR3 covers 15 residues. Germline V gene data show CDR1 as DFQATT and CDR2 as SNEGSKA (reference sequence). CDR3 in amino acids: CSARAPGLALYEQYF. CDR3 DNA, as far as it was read: TGCAGTGCTAGAGCACCGGGACTAGCGCTCTACGAG.

For this clone: The CDR3 end lies 3 residues beyond the end of the read and is filled in from the germline J gene. The chain recombines TRBV19 with TRBJ2-4, with D possibly being TRBD1 (6 bases). From germline, CDR1 is LNHDA and CDR2 SQIVND (reference sequence). The CDR3 totals 15 residues. With 8 bases removed from V and 0 bases from J, the gap between germline ends came to 14 bases. The CDR3 DNA, read in part, is TGTGCCAGTGCCGACAGGACCCTAGCCAAAAACATT. It encodes CASADRTLAKNI. The full-length CDR3 reads as CASADRTLAKNIQYF. The variable domain in full, completed from reference TRBV19 and TRBJ2-4, reads DGGITQSPKYLFRKEGQNVTLSCEQNLNHDAMYWYRQDPGQGLRLIYYSQIVNDFQKGDIAEGYSVSREKKESFPLTVTSAQKNPTAFYLCASADRTLAKNIQYFGAGTRLSVL.

Points on this clone: Read data end 3 residues before the CDR3 end; the end is taken from the germline J gene. The V call is TRBV20-1, the J call TRBJ1-5; the D is unclear. V was clipped by 6 bases and J by 3 bases, with 12 bases between them. The CDR3 has 13 residues. Germline CDR1 DFQATT, CDR2 SNEGSKA (reference sequence). CDR3 sequence: CSAVLSDNQPQHF. The part of the CDR3 DNA that was read is TGCAGTGCCGTACTGAGCGACAATCAGCCC.

Comment on this clone: The read halts 3 residues ahead of the CDR3 end, with the missing end drawn from the germline J gene. The chain couples TRBV20-1 to TRBJ2-5, with 8 bases lining up with TRBD2. Losses at the gene ends were 0 bases for V and 4 bases for J; bases not matched to a gene: 7. CDR1 and CDR2 from the germline V gene are DFQATT and SNEGSKA (reference sequence). The length of the CDR3 is 15 residues. The CDR3 loop reads CSARETAGAGETQYF. Incomplete CDR3 DNA: TGCAGTGCTAGAGAAACAGCGGGGGCTGGAGAGACC.

About this clone: The DNA ends 3 residues before the CDR3 does, and the rest of the CDR3 is filled in from the germline J gene. V usage is TRBV9 and J usage is TRBJ2-1; the D gene is possibly TRBD2 (6 bases). Trimming removed 0 bases from V and 6 bases from J, with 22 bases in between. Germline V CDR1 and CDR2: SGDLS, YYNGEE. This CDR3 has 18 residues. CDR3 region: CASSVAERGLGWVNEQFF. The sequenced part of the CDR3 DNA is TGTGCCAGCAGCGTAGCCGAAAGGGGACTTGGGTGGGTCAATGAG.

Of note for this clone: The CDR3 end is not reached by the read, which stops 3 residues before it; the germline J gene fills it in. This chain joins TRBV27 and TRBJ2-7, with TRBD2 identical over 9 bases. J lost 3 bases, V lost 2 bases, and 5 bases had no gene match. CDR3 length equals 15 residues. Germline CDR1 MNHEY, CDR2 SMNVEV (reference sequence). The CDR3 bases that were read are TGTGCCAGCAGTTTACAAGCGGGGGGAATCTACGAG. Its protein product is CASSLQAGGIYE. From start to end, the CDR3 is CASSLQAGGIYEQYF.

As for this clone: The CDR3 end lies 3 residues beyond the end of the read and is filled in from the germline J gene. The chain employs TRBV19 and TRBJ2-5, with 12 bases that match TRBD2. The germline gives CDR1 LNHDA, CDR2 SQIVND (reference sequence). The trim removed 5 bases at V and 5 bases at J, leaving 9 bases unmatched. The CDR3 spans 16 residues. CDR3 residues: CASSALAGGAEETQYF. Partial CDR3 DNA: TGTGCCAGTAGTGCCCTAGCGGGGGGGGCTGAGGAGACC.

For this clone: The read halts 3 residues ahead of the CDR3 end, with the missing end drawn from the germline J gene. The chain carries TRBV5-1 and TRBJ1-3; 7 bases fit TRBD1. CDR3 size: 15 residues. With V trimmed by 2 bases and J by 2 bases, 4 bases remained unmatched. Per the germline V gene, CDR1 is SGHRS and CDR2 is YFSETQ. Partial CDR3 DNA: TGCGCCAGCAGCTTAACAGGGGATACTGGAAACACC. Translated: CASSLTGDTGNT. The whole CDR3 sequence reads CASSLTGDTGNTIYF.

Turning to this clone: The read terminates 3 residues ahead of where the CDR3 ends, so the germline J gene completes it. The chain couples TRBV7-2 to TRBJ2-5; 8 bases match TRBD2. CDR3 length: 14 residues. Germline-derived CDR1 and CDR2 are SGHTA and FQGNSA. J lost 4 bases, V lost 1 base, and 2 bases had no gene match. The part of the CDR3 DNA that was read is TGTGCCAGCAGCTTAGGGACTAGCCGAGAGACC. Translating it yields CASSLGTSRET. The full CDR3 is CASSLGTSRETQYF.

Concerning this clone: The read is 3 residues too short to cover the CDR3 end, so that end is filled in from the germline J gene. The rearrangement uses TRBV10-3 and TRBJ2-2; TRBD2 matches 7 bases. Germline V gene lookup returns CDR1 ENHRY and CDR2 SYGVKD. The CDR3 runs 13 residues. V shed 5 bases and J 6 bases; nucleotides not matched to a gene: 3. The CDR3 is CAISKTSPGELFF. The DNA read from the CDR3 is TGTGCCATCAGTAAGACTAGCCCCGGGGAG.

To note about this clone: The DNA ends 3 residues before the CDR3 does, and the rest of the CDR3 is filled in from the germline J gene. This chain links TRBV13 with TRBJ1-6; D call uncertain. The CDR3 extends over 16 amino acids. Deletions cut 0 bases from V and 9 bases from J, with 15 bases between. Germline loops: CDR1 PRHDT, CDR2 FYEKMQ (reference sequence). CDR3 bases read: TGTGCCAGCAGCTTAGGTGGCGCAAGCTCGGGTTCACCC. It codes for CASSLGGASSGSP. In full, the CDR3 is CASSLGGASSGSPLHF. Looking up the rest from reference TRBV13 and TRBJ1-6 gives the full variable domain: AAGVIQSPRHLIKEKRETATLKCYPIPRHDTVYWYQQGPGQDPQFLISFYEKMQSDKGSIPDRFSAQQFSDYHSELNMSSLELGDSALYFCASSLGGASSGSPLHFGNGTRLTVT.

Points on this clone: Read sequence stops 3 residues before the CDR3 end, and the germline J gene provides the missing end. The chain uses TRBV9 and TRBJ2-1; D might be TRBD1 (7 bases). V was pared by 4 bases and J by 7 bases, with 21 bases between. The CDR3 is made up of 16 amino acids. Looked up from germline, CDR1 is SGDLS and CDR2 is YYNGEE. The sequenced part of the CDR3 DNA is TGTGCCAGCAGCCCCGAAGGGGGCGGGGTGAGGAATGAG. Translated, it gives CASSPEGGGVRNE. The full CDR3 sequence reads CASSPEGGGVRNEQFF.

Concerning this clone: The CDR3 end lies 3 residues beyond the end of the read and is filled in from the germline J gene. V and J are TRBV15 and TRBJ1-4; D is unresolved. The germline V gene has CDR1 LNHNV and CDR2 YYDKDF (reference sequence). CDR3 length: 18 residues. The CDR3 loop reads CATSRDLNVALSNSPLFF. The CDR3 DNA, read in part, is TGTGCCACCAGCAGAGATCTTAACGTGGCACTAAGTAATTCACCA.

Regarding this clone: The read comes to an end 3 residues before the CDR3 does, leaving the germline J gene to fill in the end. The genes are TRBV27 and TRBJ2-4, with TRBD1 identical over 7 bases. Per germline, CDR1 MNHEY and CDR2 SMNVEV (reference sequence). CDR3 length equals 14 residues. Partial CDR3 DNA: TGTGCCAGCAGCCCCGACAGGGTTGGGTATGGT. Translating it yields CASSPDRVGYG. The entire CDR3 sequence reads CASSPDRVGYGQYF.

In regard to this clone: Coverage ceases 3 residues before the CDR3 finishes, and the germline J gene fills in the end. V usage is TRBV6-2 or TRBV6-3 and J usage is TRBJ1-5; D is perhaps TRBD1 (5 bases). This CDR3 spans 15 amino acids. Germline CDR1 MNHEY, CDR2 SVGEGT. The V gene lost 7 bases and the J gene lost 5 bases, with 18 bases spanning the gap. The CDR3 reads CASTPFQGRDQPQHF. Incomplete CDR3 DNA: TGTGCCAGCACCCCCTTCCAGGGAAGAGATCAGCCC.

About this clone itself: The CDR3 extends 3 residues past the end of the read, so its final part is completed from the germline J gene. This chain joins TRBV10-2 and TRBJ1-3; maybe TRBD1 (6 bases). This CDR3 is 15 amino acids long. Trimming shortened V by 2 bases and J by 4 bases, and 12 bases separated the two germline ends. Germline assignment: CDR1 WSHSY and CDR2 SAAADI. The CDR3 protein is CASSEVGARGNTIYF. The DNA read from the CDR3 is TGCGCCAGCAGTGAGGTGGGGGCGCGGGGAAACACC.

Concerning this clone itself: The CDR3 goes on 3 residues after the read ends, and that part is filled in from the germline J gene. The chain combines TRBV7-9 with TRBJ2-4; D is unclear. The CDR3 contains 12 residues. Germline V gives CDR1 SEHNR, CDR2 FQNEAQ (reference sequence). The CDR3 bases that were read are TGTGCCAGCGCGCAGACGAACTATGGT. Residues: CASAQTNYG. In full, the CDR3 is CASAQTNYGQYF.

About this clone: The DNA ends 3 residues before the CDR3 does, and the rest of the CDR3 is filled in from the germline J gene. Other DNA sequences in this sample translate to the same CDR3. This chain joins TRBV20-1 and TRBJ2-3; D perhaps matches TRBD2 (7 bases). The germline V and J ends were trimmed by 6 bases and 4 bases, with 17 bases remaining between them. Germline loops: CDR1 DFQATT, CDR2 SNEGSKA (reference sequence). This CDR3 is built from 14 residues. The covered CDR3 bases are TGCAGTGCCGTCGAGGGGGGGGTCCCAGATACG. Amino acid sequence: CSAVEGGVPDT. In full, the CDR3 is CSAVEGGVPDTQYF.

As for this clone: The CDR3 end falls 3 residues outside the read, so it is completed with the germline J gene. J is TRBJ2-3 and V is TRBV7-9; the D gene is possibly TRBD2 (6 bases). Germline lookup yields CDR1 SEHNR and CDR2 FQNEAQ (reference sequence). The CDR3 runs 13 residues. V gave up 0 bases and J gave up 6 bases, with 7 bases separating them. The CDR3 protein is CASSLAEGDTQYF. CDR3 DNA, as far as it was read: TGTGCCAGCAGCTTAGCGGAGGGGGATACG.

Comment on this clone: The read ends 3 residues before the CDR3 terminus; that terminus is restored from the germline J gene. The chain employs TRBV19 and TRBJ1-2; possible D gene TRBD1, 5 bases. The V gene's germline CDR1 is LNHDA and CDR2 SQIVND (reference sequence). CDR3 length: 13 residues. CDR3 amino acids: CASSIGREYDYTF. Incomplete CDR3 DNA: TGTGCCAGTAGTATAGGCAGGGAATACGAC.

Here the CDR3 reads CASSQEPGVPYNEQFF. The CDR3 bases that were read are TGTGCCAGCAGCCAAGAACCAGGGGTCCCCTACAATGAG. This rearrangement joins TRBV14 to TRBJ2-1, with D possibly being TRBD1 (6 bases). The CDR3 end lies 3 residues beyond the end of the read and is filled in from the germline J gene. CDR1 is SGHDN and CDR2 is FVKESK in the germline V gene. V was shortened by 0 bases and J by 2 bases, with 11 bases between the two germline ends. The CDR3 covers 16 residues.

Comments on this clone: The read is 3 residues too short to cover the CDR3 end, so that end is filled in from the germline J gene. This chain links TRBV5-5 with TRBJ2-6; a possible D gene is TRBD2 (6 bases). The CDR3 sequence is 14 residues long. The ends were cut back, 5 bases at V and 2 bases at J, with 8 bases in the middle. Germline assignment: CDR1 SGHKS and CDR2 YYEKEE (reference sequence). CDR3 protein: CASSWGAGANVLTF. The sequenced part of the CDR3 DNA is TGTGCCAGCAGTTGGGGGGCTGGGGCCAACGTC.

Concerning this clone: The read gets to within 3 residues of the CDR3 end, and the germline J gene fills in the rest. The V gene is TRBV7-9, the J gene TRBJ1-4; 9 bases agree with TRBD1. The CDR3 covers 15 residues. The V and J ends lost 5 bases and 6 bases, in that order; junction bases with no gene match: 7. In germline, CDR1 is SEHNR, CDR2 FQNEAQ (reference sequence). This CDR3 is CASSMDRGYYEKLFF. The DNA read from the CDR3 is TGTGCCAGCAGCATGGACAGGGGATATTATGAAAAA.